This T cell receptor (beta chain) was profiled in a study of technical replicates of blood from a few donors. V lost 9 bases to trimming and J lost 7 bases; unmatched junction nucleotides: 13. The CDR3 sequence is 15 residues long. Germline V gives CDR1 LNHDA, CDR2 SQIVND (reference sequence). Sequencing was performed with immunoSEQ multiplex PCR; in TCRdb, only in-frame clones are kept and a portion is missing. The repertoire holds about 59,000 clones, roughly 97% seen once, with over 0.15% in the top ten. The clonotype originates from a human donor in good health. The sample comprised T cells isolated from PBMCs. J is TRBJ2-1 and V is TRBV19, with 9 positions matching TRBD1. The CDR3 sequence is CASADRGGTGNEQFF. The CDR3 nucleotides read TGTGCCAGCGCGGACAGGGGCGGCACGGGAAATGAGCAGTTCTTC.